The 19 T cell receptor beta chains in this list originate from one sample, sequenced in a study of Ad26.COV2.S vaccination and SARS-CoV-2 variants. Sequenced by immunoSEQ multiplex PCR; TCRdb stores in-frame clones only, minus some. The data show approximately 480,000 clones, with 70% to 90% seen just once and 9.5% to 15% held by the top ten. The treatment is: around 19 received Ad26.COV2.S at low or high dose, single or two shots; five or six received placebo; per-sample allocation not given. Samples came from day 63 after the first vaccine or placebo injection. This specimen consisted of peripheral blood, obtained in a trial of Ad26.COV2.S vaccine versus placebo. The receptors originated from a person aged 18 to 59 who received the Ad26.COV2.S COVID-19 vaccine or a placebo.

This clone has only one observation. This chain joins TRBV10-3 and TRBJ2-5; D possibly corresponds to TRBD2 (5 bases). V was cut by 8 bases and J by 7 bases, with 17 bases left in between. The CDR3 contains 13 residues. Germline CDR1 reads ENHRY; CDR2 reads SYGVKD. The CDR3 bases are TGTGCCATCGACCCGGGTGGCAGCGGGACCCAGTACTTC. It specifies CAIDPGGSGTQYF.

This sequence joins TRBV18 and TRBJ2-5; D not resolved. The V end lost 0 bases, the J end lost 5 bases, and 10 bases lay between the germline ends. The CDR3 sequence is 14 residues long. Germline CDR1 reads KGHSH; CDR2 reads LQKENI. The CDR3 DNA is TGTGCCAGCTCACCACCGGCAGGAGCGGAGACCCAGTACTTC. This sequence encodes CASSPPAGAETQYF.

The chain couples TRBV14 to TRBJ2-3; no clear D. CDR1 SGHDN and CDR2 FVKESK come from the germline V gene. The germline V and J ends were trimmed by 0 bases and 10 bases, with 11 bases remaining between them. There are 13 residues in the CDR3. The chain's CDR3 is CASSQDIGKPQYF. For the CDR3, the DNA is TGTGCCAGCAGCCAAGATATTGGGAAGCCGCAGTATTTT.

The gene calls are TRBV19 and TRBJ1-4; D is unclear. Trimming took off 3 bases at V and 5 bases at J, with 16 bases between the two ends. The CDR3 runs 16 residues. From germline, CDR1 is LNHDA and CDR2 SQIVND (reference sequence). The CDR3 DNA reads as TGTGCCAGTAGTATTGGGCGGCTACTCCCGAATGAAAAACTGTTTTTT. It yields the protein CASSIGRLLPNEKLFF.

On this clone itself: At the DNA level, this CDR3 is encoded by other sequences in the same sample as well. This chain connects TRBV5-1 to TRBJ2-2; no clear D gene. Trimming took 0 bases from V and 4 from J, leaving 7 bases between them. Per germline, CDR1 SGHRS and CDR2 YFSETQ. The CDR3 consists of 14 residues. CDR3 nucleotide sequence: TGCGCCAGCAGCTTGGTGGGAAGCACCGGGGAGCTGTTTTTT. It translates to CASSLVGSTGELFF.

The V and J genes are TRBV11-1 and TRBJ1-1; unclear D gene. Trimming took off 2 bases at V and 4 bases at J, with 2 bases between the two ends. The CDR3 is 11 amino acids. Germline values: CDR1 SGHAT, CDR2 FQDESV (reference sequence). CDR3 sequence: CASSLSTEAFF. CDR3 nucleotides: TGTGCCAGCAGCTTAAGCACTGAAGCTTTCTTT.

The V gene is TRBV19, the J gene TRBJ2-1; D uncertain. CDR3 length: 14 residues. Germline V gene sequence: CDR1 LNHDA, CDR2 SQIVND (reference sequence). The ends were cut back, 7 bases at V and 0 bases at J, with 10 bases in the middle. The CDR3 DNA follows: TGTGCCAGTAATCGCGAGGCCTCCTACAATGAGCAGTTCTTC. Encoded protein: CASNREASYNEQFF.

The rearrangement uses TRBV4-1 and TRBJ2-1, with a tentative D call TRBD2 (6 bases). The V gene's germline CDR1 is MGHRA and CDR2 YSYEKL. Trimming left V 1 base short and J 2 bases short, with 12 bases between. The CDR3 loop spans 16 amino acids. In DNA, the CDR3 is TGCGCCAGCAGCCAAGGACTAGGGAGGACCTACAATGAGCAGTTCTTC. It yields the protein CASSQGLGRTYNEQFF.

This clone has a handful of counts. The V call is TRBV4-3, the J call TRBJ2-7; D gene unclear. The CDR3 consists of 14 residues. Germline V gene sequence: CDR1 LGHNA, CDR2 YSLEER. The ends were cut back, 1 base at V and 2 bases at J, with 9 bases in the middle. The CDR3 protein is CASSQALVAYEQYF. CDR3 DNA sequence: TGCGCCAGCAGCCAAGCTCTAGTGGCCTACGAGCAGTACTTC.

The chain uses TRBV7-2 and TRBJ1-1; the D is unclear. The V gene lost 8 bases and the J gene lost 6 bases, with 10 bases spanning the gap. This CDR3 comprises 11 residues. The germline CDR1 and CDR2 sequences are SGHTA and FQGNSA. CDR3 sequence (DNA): TGTGCCAGCGGGCGAAGCTCTGAAGCTTTCTTT. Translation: CASGRSSEAFF.

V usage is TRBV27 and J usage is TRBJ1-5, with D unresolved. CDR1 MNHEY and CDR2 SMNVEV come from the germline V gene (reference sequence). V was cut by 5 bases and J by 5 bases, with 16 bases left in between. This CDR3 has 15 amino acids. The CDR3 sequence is CASSPLGREDQPQHF. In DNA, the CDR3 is TGTGCCAGCAGTCCGCTGGGGAGGGAGGATCAGCCCCAGCATTTT.

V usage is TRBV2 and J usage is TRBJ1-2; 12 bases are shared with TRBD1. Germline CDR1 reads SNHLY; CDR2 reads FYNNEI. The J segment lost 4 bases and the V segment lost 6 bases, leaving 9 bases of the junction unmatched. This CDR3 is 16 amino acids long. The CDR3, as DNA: TGTGCCAGCAGGATTGGGACAGGGGGCGTTGGCTATGGCTACACCTTC. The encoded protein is CASRIGTGGVGYGYTF.

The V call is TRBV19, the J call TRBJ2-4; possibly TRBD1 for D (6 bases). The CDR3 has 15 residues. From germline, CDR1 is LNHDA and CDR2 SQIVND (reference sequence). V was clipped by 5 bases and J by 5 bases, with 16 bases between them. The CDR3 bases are TGTGCCAGTAGTTTCCCACAGGGAACTGAAAACATTCAGTACTTC. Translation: CASSFPQGTENIQYF.

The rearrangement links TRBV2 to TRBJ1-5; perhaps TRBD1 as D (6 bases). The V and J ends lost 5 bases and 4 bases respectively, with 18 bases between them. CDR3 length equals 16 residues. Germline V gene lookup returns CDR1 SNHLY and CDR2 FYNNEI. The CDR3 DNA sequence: TGTGCCAGCAGTCAAGACAGGCGGAGCGGGAATCAGCCCCAGCATTTT. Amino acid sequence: CASSQDRRSGNQPQHF.

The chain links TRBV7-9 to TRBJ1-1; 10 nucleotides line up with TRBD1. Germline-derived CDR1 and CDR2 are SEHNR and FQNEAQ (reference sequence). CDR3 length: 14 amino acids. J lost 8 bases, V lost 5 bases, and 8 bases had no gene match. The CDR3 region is CASSSRTGGLEAFF. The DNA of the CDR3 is TGTGCCAGCAGCAGCCGGACAGGGGGGTTGGAAGCTTTCTTT.

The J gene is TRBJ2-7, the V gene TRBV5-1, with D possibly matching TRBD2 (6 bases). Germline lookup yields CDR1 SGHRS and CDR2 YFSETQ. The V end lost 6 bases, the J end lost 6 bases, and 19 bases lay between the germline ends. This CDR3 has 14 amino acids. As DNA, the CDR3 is TGCGCCAGCACGGAACCGGGACTGGCCTCCGAGCAGTACTTC. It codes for CASTEPGLASEQYF.

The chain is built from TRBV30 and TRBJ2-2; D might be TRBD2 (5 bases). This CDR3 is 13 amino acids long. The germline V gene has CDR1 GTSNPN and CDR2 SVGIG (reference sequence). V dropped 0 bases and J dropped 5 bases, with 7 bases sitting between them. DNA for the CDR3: TGTGCCTGGAGTGTAGGGAGAACCGGGGAGCTGTTTTTT. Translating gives CAWSVGRTGELFF.

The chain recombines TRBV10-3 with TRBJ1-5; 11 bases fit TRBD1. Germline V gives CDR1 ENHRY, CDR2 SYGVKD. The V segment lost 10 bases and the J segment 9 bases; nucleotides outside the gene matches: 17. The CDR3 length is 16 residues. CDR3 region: CATLPSRDRGRRPQHF. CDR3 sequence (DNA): TGTGCCACCCTCCCTAGCCGGGACAGGGGGAGGAGGCCCCAGCATTTT.

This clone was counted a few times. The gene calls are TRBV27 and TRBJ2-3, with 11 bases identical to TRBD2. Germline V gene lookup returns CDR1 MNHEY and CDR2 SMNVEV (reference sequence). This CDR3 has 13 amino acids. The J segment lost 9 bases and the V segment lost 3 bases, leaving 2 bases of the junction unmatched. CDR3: CASSFRLAGTQYF. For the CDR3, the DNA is TGTGCCAGCAGTTTCCGACTAGCGGGGACGCAGTATTTT.